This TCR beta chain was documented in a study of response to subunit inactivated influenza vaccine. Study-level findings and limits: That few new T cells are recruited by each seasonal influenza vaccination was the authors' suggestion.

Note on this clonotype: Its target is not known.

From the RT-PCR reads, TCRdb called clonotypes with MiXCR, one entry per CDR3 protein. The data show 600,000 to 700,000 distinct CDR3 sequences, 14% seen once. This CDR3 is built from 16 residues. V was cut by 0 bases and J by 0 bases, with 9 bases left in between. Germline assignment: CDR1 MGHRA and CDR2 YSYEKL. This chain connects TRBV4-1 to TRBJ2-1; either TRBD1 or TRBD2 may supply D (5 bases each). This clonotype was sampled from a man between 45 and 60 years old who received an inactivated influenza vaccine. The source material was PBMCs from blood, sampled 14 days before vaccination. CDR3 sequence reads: CASSQDRGTSYNEQFF. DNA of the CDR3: TGCGCCAGCAGCCAAGATCGGGGCACCTCCTACAATGAGCAGTTCTTC.